Below, one TCR beta chain is given with its context. What it binds is not known. Per germline, CDR1 ENHRY and CDR2 SYGVKD. Trimming took 3 bases from V and 4 from J; bases not matched to a gene: 6. The CDR3 length is 16 residues. The PCR was carried out with 60 Vbeta primers and 13 Jbeta primers. The method was immunoSEQ multiplex PCR; TCRdb's version includes in-frame clones alone and lacks a portion of them. The sample yields around 140,000 clones, approximately 80% seen once. The data were taken from a study of cytomegalovirus exposure and HLA in healthy donors. Study-wide findings and caveats: Most TCRs appeared rarely, but some public TCRs recurred in many donors.

Sample: PBMCs. The V call is TRBV10-3, the J call TRBJ2-1; 10 bases are shared with TRBD2. The clonotype comes from a middle-aged man in good health and CMV-seronegative. The CDR3 coding sequence is TGTGCCATCAGTGATCCTAGCGGGAGCGGTTACAATGAGCAGTTCTTC. Its protein is CAISDPSGSGYNEQFF.